This passage covers 20 T cell receptor beta chains from one sample sequenced in a study of Ad26.COV2.S vaccination and SARS-CoV-2 variants. Specified treatment: over 15 received Ad26.COV2.S at low or high dose, single or two shots; about 5 received placebo; per-sample allocation not given. Sampling was performed 63 days after the first vaccine or placebo injection. Here immunoSEQ multiplex PCR was the method, and the copy in TCRdb shows in-frame clones only, minus some. Here the sample spans approximately 350,000 clones, around four fifths being singletons. The specimen comprised peripheral blood, sampled in a trial of Ad26.COV2.S vaccine versus placebo. The receptors originated from a person between 18 and 65 years old who received the Ad26.COV2.S COVID-19 vaccine or a placebo.

The chain recombines TRBV4-1 with TRBJ2-1; D not resolved. The CDR3 length is 20 residues. CDR1 is MGHRA and CDR2 is YSYEKL in the germline V gene. V was trimmed by 1 base and J by 3 bases, leaving 25 bases between them. The CDR3 spells CASSQVGGVPQVIDYNEQFF. CDR3 in DNA: TGCGCCAGCAGCCAAGTGGGCGGCGTCCCCCAGGTTATTGACTACAATGAGCAGTTCTTC.

The chain employs TRBV6-6 and TRBJ1-1; D remains unclear. Per the germline V gene, CDR1 is MNHNY and CDR2 is SVGAGI (reference sequence). The CDR3 has 14 residues. The V end lost 3 bases, the J end lost 2 bases, and 10 bases lay between the germline ends. The CDR3 is CASSYVTLNTEAFF. The DNA for the CDR3 is TGTGCCAGCAGTTATGTGACCCTAAACACTGAAGCTTTCTTT.

The chain couples TRBV6-2 or TRBV6-3 to TRBJ2-1; 12 bases are shared with TRBD1. This CDR3 contains 17 residues. Germline CDR1 is MNHEY and CDR2 is SVGEGT. J gave up 7 bases and V 5 bases, and 12 bases lay outside the gene matches. CDR3 sequence reads: CASSDTPGTGGRNEQFF. The DNA of the CDR3 is TGTGCCAGCAGTGACACCCCCGGGACAGGGGGCCGGAATGAGCAGTTCTTC.

The chain employs TRBV7-3 and TRBJ2-1; TRBD1 might be the D (5 bases). From germline, CDR1 is SGHTA and CDR2 FQGTGA. The CDR3 is 13 amino acids. V lost 2 bases and J 7 bases, leaving 9 bases between the germline ends. CDR3 loop: CASSLLRVNEQFF. As DNA, the CDR3 is TGTGCCAGCAGCTTACTCAGGGTTAATGAGCAGTTCTTC.

This clone has ten or more counts. In DNA, the CDR3 is TGTGCCAGTAGTACCGACAGGGGTCAGCCCCAGCATTTT. Translating gives CASSTDRGQPQHF. V usage is TRBV19 and J usage is TRBJ1-5, with TRBD1 matching 8 bases. Germline assignment: CDR1 LNHDA and CDR2 SQIVND (reference sequence). After removal of 4 bases from V and 6 bases from J, the junction contained 2 bases not matched to a gene. This CDR3 is built from 13 residues. Complete variable domain (other parts from reference TRBV19 and TRBJ1-5): DGGITQSPKYLFRKEGQNVTLSCEQNLNHDAMYWYRQDPGQGLRLIYYSQIVNDFQKGDIAEGYSVSREKKESFPLTVTSAQKNPTAFYLCASSTDRGQPQHFGDGTRLSIL.

The genes are TRBV6-5 and TRBJ1-1, with D unclear. V was clipped by 0 bases and J by 5 bases, with 13 bases between them. This CDR3 is 15 amino acids long. Looked up from germline, CDR1 is MNHEY and CDR2 is SVGAGI. CDR3 region: CASSYSRRAETEAFF. CDR3 in DNA: TGTGCCAGCAGTTACTCGAGGAGGGCAGAAACTGAAGCTTTCTTT.

The rearrangement joins TRBV5-1 to TRBJ2-3; 8 bases align to TRBD2. Germline CDR1 and CDR2: SGHRS and YFSETQ. The CDR3 is 21 amino acids. Trimming took 4 bases from V and 2 from J; bases not matched to a gene: 24. CDR3 region: CASSPPGVAGRLYKDTDTQYF. In nucleotides, the CDR3 is TGCGCCAGCAGCCCACCCGGGGTAGCGGGACGACTTTATAAAGACACAGATACGCAGTATTTT.

The V and J genes are TRBV7-2 and TRBJ1-4; D might be TRBD1 (5 bases). V gave up 5 bases and J gave up 4 bases, with 8 bases separating them. The CDR3 is 13 amino acids. Germline lookup yields CDR1 SGHTA and CDR2 FQGNSA. DNA for the CDR3: TGTGCCAGCAGCCGGGACTATAATGAAAAACTGTTTTTT. Translation: CASSRDYNEKLFF.

This chain joins TRBV11-3 and TRBJ1-2, with 8 bases that match TRBD1. The CDR3 sequence is 15 residues long. The V gene's germline CDR1 is SGHNT and CDR2 YENEEA. The trim removed 5 bases at V and 4 bases at J, leaving 9 bases unmatched. The CDR3 reads CASSQGGTGTYGYTF. The CDR3 DNA is TGTGCCAGCAGCCAGGGGGGGACAGGTACCTATGGCTACACCTTC.

V and J are TRBV6-5 and TRBJ1-1; 8 nucleotides line up with TRBD1. The J segment lost 0 bases and the V segment lost 9 bases, leaving 9 bases of the junction unmatched. Germline V gene lookup returns CDR1 MNHEY and CDR2 SVGAGI. CDR3 length: 15 residues. CDR3 sequence (DNA): TGTGCCAGTTCAGTACAGGGGGTATTGAACACTGAAGCTTTCTTT. It is translated as CASSVQGVLNTEAFF.

The chain uses TRBV6-6 and TRBJ1-2; D might be TRBD1 (6 bases). The CDR3 is 13 amino acids. CDR1 and CDR2 from the germline V gene are MNHNY and SVGAGI (reference sequence). V was clipped by 8 bases and J by 3 bases, with 13 bases between them. The CDR3 bases are TGTGCCAGCCGTAGGGGGGAACACTATGGCTACACCTTC. It yields the protein CASRRGEHYGYTF.

This clone was picked up one time. The chain is built from TRBV3-1 (or the pseudogene TRBV3-2) and TRBJ2-5, with TRBD2 identical over 16 bases. Germline CDR1 and CDR2: LGHDT and YNNKEL (reference sequence). V lost 4 bases, J lost 2 bases, and 4 bases stayed unmatched. The CDR3 length is 17 residues. In DNA form, the CDR3 reads TGTGCCAGCAGCCCGGGACTAGCGGGAGGGCCTCAAGAGACCCAGTACTTC. Amino acid sequence: CASSPGLAGGPQETQYF.

V gene TRBV5-1 combines with J gene TRBJ2-5, with D unclear. Germline CDR1 and CDR2: SGHRS and YFSETQ. This CDR3 is 14 amino acids long. V lost 2 bases to trimming and J lost 3 bases, with 11 bases between them. Here the CDR3 reads CASSFGRIKETQYF. CDR3 sequence (DNA): TGCGCCAGCAGCTTTGGGCGGATAAAAGAGACCCAGTACTTC.

This clone has a handful of counts. The chain couples TRBV7-9 to TRBJ2-7, with 8 bases aligning to TRBD1. V was pared by 4 bases and J by 5 bases, with 10 bases of the junction left unmatched. CDR3 size: 15 residues. The germline CDR1 and CDR2 sequences are SEHNR and FQNEAQ (reference sequence). The CDR3 loop reads CASSSRTGPSDEQYF. As DNA, the CDR3 is TGTGCCAGCAGCTCGCGGACAGGGCCCAGCGACGAGCAGTACTTC.

CDR3 amino acids: CASSEYWGGGEKLFF. The CDR3 DNA follows: TGTGCCAGCAGTGAATATTGGGGGGGAGGGGAAAAACTGTTTTTT. V and J are TRBV25-1 and TRBJ1-4, with a possible D match to TRBD1 (5 bases). V lost 0 bases to trimming and J lost 8 bases, with 13 bases between them. Germline CDR1 MGHDK, CDR2 SYGVNS. The CDR3 has 15 residues.

The genes are TRBV6-5 and TRBJ1-2; D might be TRBD1 (5 bases). Germline values: CDR1 MNHEY, CDR2 SVGAGI. The CDR3 is made up of 13 amino acids. Deletions cut 8 bases from V and 13 bases from J, with 23 bases between. The CDR3 loop is CASLQPGGTYFTF. The CDR3, as DNA: TGTGCCAGCCTCCAACCGGGAGGGACGTACTTCACCTTC.

The V and J genes are TRBV5-1 and TRBJ1-2; 7 nucleotides line up with TRBD1. Per germline, CDR1 SGHRS and CDR2 YFSETQ. The CDR3 covers 15 residues. Trimming at V came to 3 bases and at J to 7 bases, leaving 12 bases not matched to a gene. CDR3 bases: TGCGCCAGCAGCTCCCGGACAGGCGGGGGTGGTGGCTACACCTTC. This codes for CASSSRTGGGGGYTF.

J is TRBJ1-1 and V is TRBV19; D may be TRBD1 (5 bases). The CDR3 is 16 amino acids. The germline V and J ends were trimmed by 1 base and 6 bases, with 18 bases remaining between them. CDR1 is LNHDA and CDR2 is SQIVND in the germline V gene (reference sequence). Written as DNA, the CDR3 is TGTGCCAGTAGTATAGTTACGGGACGGGGAAGGGCTGAAGCTTTCTTT. This sequence encodes CASSIVTGRGRAEAFF.

The chain joins TRBV6-5 to TRBJ1-2, with D unclear. The V and J ends lost 6 bases and 3 bases respectively, with 14 bases between them. The CDR3 is 14 residues long. Germline values: CDR1 MNHEY, CDR2 SVGAGI. The CDR3 loop reads CASSIAQVHYGYTF. The CDR3 DNA is TGTGCCAGCAGCATCGCGCAGGTTCACTATGGCTACACCTTC.

The chain recombines TRBV6-4 with TRBJ2-1, with D perhaps matching TRBD2 (5 bases). This CDR3 region has 15 residues. Trimming stripped 0 bases from V and 10 bases from J, with 16 bases between. Germline V gives CDR1 MRHNA, CDR2 SNTAGT. In nucleotides, the CDR3 is TGTGCCAGCAGTGACTCCGGGGATCCCCGAAGGGAGCAGTTCTTC. Its protein is CASSDSGDPRREQFF.